Below are 2 T cell receptor beta chains sequenced from a single sample in a study of blood T cell repertoires in COVID-19. The repertoire was sequenced with immunoSEQ multiplex PCR; TCRdb's copy has only in-frame clones and lacks some. The sample records 350,000 to 400,000 clones, roughly nine tenths being singletons. Sequencing was done on a sample of PBMCs or T cells enriched from blood (not recorded which). The receptors come from a woman aged 30 to 39 who had recovered from COVID-19.

V is TRBV24-1 and J is TRBJ2-3; TRBD1 aligns across 11 bases. J gave up 3 bases and V 9 bases, and 1 base lay outside the gene matches. The CDR3 has 13 residues. Germline V gives CDR1 KGHDR, CDR2 SFDVKD. In nucleotides, the CDR3 is TGTGCCACCGGGACAGGGGGGACAGATACGCAGTATTTT. Translation: CATGTGGTDTQYF.

V gene TRBV18 combines with J gene TRBJ2-1; the match to TRBD2 covers 11 bases. This CDR3 has 17 amino acids. In germline, CDR1 is KGHSH, CDR2 LQKENI. With 6 bases clipped from V and 6 bases from J, the junction kept 13 bases outside the gene matches. As DNA, the CDR3 is TGTGCCAGCTCTCAAACCTCGGGTCTAGCGGGGGGCAATGAGCAGTTCTTC. Translation: CASSQTSGLAGGNEQFF.